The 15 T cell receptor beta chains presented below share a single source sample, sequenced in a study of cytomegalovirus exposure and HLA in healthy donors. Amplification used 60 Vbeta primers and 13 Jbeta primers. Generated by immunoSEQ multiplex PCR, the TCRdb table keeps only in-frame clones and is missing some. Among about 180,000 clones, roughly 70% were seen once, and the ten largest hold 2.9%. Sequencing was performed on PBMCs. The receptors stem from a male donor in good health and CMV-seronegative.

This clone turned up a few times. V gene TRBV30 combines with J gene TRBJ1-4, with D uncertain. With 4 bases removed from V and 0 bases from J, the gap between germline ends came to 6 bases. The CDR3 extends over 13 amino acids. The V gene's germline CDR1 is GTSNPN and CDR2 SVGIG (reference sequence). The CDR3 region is CAWKQATNEKLFF. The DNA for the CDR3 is TGTGCCTGGAAGCAGGCAACTAATGAAAAACTGTTTTTT.

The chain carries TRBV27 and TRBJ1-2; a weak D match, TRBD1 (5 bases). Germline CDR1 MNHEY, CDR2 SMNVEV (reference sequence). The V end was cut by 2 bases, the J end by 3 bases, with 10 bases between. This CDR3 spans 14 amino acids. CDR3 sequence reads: CASSLGANYYGYTF. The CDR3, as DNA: TGTGCCAGCAGTTTAGGGGCTAACTACTATGGCTACACCTTC.

The CDR3 nucleotides read TGTGCCAGCAGCCGAGGTCCTAGCACAGATACGCAGTATTTT. This encodes CASSRGPSTDTQYF. The V and J genes are TRBV6-5 and TRBJ2-3; D is unresolved. The germline V and J ends were trimmed by 6 bases and 0 bases, with 10 bases remaining between them. The CDR3 extends over 14 amino acids. The germline gives CDR1 MNHEY, CDR2 SVGAGI.

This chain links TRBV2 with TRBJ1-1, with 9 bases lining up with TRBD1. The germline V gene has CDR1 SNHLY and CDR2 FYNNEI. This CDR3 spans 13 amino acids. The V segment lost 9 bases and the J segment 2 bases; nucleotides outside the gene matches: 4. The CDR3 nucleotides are TGTGCCAGGGGACAGGGCGTCAACACTGAAGCTTTCTTT. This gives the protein CARGQGVNTEAFF.

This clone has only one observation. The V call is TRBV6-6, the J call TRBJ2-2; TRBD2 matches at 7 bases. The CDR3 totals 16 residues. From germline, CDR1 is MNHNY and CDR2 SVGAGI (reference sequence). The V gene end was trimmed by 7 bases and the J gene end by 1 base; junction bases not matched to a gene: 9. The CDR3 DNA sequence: TGTGCCAGCAAAAATCGGGGGGAGGGGAACACCGGGGAGCTGTTTTTT. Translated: CASKNRGEGNTGELFF.

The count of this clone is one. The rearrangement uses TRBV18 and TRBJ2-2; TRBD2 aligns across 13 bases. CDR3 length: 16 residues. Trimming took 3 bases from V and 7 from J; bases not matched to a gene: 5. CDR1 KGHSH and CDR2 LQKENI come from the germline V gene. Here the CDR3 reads CASSPGLAGAGGELFF. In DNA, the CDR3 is TGTGCCAGCTCACCCGGACTAGCGGGAGCTGGCGGGGAGCTGTTTTTT.

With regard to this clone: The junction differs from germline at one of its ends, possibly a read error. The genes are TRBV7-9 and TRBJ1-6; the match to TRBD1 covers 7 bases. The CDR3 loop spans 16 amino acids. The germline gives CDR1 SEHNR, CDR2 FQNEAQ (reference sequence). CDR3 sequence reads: CSSSLRATGFDSPLHF. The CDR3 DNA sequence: TGTTCCAGCAGCTTAAGGGCGACAGGGTTTGATTCACCCCTCCACTTT. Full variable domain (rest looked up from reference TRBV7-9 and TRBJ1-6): DTGVSQNPRHKITKRGQNVTFRCDPISEHNRLYWYRQTLGQGPEFLTYFQNEAQLEKSRLLSDRFSAERPKGSFSTLEIQRTEQGDSAMYLCSSSLRATGFDSPLHFGNGTRLTVT.

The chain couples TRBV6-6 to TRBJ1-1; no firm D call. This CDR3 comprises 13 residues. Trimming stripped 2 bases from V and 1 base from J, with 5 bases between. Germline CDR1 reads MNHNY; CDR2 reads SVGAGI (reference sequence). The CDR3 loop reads CASSYGRNTEAFF. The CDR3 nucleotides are TGTGCCAGCAGTTACGGCAGGAACACTGAAGCTTTCTTT.

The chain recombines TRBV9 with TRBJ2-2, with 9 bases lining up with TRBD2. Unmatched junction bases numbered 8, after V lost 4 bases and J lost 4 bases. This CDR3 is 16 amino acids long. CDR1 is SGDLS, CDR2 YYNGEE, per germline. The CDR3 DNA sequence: TGTGCCAGCAGCTCCTGGGAGCGGGAGGTCACCGGGGAGCTGTTTTTT. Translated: CASSSWEREVTGELFF.

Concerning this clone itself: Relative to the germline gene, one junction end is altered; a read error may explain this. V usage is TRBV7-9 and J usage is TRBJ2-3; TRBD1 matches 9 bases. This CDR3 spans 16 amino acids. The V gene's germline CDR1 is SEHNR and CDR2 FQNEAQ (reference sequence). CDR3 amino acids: CSSSLGQGTRTDTQYF. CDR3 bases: TGTTCCAGCAGCTTGGGACAGGGAACCCGCACAGATACGCAGTATTTT.

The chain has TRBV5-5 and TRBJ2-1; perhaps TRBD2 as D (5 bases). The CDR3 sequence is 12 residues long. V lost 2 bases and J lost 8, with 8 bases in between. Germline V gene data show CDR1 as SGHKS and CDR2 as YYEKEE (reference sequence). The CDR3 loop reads CASSLGGHEQFF. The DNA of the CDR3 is TGTGCCAGCAGCTTAGGAGGCCATGAGCAGTTCTTC.

CDR3 in amino acids: CASSLGGGNIQYF. The CDR3, as DNA: TGTGCCAGCAGCTTAGGCGGGGGGAACATTCAGTACTTC. This chain joins TRBV13 and TRBJ2-4; 7 positions match TRBD2. Germline V gene sequence: CDR1 PRHDT, CDR2 FYEKMQ (reference sequence). The CDR3 is 13 amino acids. V was clipped by 0 bases and J by 7 bases; unmatched bases: 0.

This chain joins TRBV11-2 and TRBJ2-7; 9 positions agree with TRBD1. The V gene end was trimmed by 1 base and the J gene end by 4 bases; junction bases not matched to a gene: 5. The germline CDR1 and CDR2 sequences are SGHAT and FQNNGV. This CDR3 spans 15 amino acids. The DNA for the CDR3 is TGTGCCAGCAGCTTAGGAGGGACAGGGTTGTACGAGCAGTACTTC. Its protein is CASSLGGTGLYEQYF.

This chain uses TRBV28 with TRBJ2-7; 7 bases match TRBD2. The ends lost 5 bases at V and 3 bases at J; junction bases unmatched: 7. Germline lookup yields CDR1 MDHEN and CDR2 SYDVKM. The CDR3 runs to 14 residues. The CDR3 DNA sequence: TGTGCCAGCAGTATAATAGGACTAGGCTACGAGCAGTACTTC. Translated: CASSIIGLGYEQYF. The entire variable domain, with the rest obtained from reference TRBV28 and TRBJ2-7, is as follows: DVKVTQSSRYLVKRTGEKVFLECVQDMDHENMFWYRQDPGLGLRLIYFSYDVKMKEKGDIPEGYSVSREKKERFSLILESASTNQTSMYLCASSIIGLGYEQYFGPGTRLTVT.

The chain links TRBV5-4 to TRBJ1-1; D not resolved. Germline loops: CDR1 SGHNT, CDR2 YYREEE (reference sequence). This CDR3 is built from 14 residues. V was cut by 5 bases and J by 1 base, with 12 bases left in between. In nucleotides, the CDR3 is TGTGCCAGCAGTCCCCCGTCCGGGAACACTGAAGCTTTCTTT. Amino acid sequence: CASSPPSGNTEAFF.